Below, 8 T cell receptor beta chains from the same sample are listed, as sequenced in a study of identifying expanded T cells in peripheral blood. TCRdb's copy holds only in-frame clones and misses some; the assay was immunoSEQ multiplex PCR. This table holds 55,000 to 75,000 clones, 87% found once. Sequencing used blood. These receptors all come from a person between 18 and 75 years old in good health.

The V call is TRBV7-9, the J call TRBJ2-7; TRBD1 agrees at 7 bases. In germline, CDR1 is SEHNR, CDR2 FQNEAQ (reference sequence). The CDR3 consists of 14 residues. V shed 4 bases, J shed 2 bases, and the junction held 5 bases outside the gene matches. DNA for the CDR3: TGTGCCAGCAGCTCACGACAGGGTCCCTACGAGCAGTACTTC. Protein sequence: CASSSRQGPYEQYF.

The chain combines TRBV7-9 with TRBJ1-1; a possible D gene is TRBD1 (5 bases). The CDR3 has 13 amino acids. Germline CDR1 reads SEHNR; CDR2 reads FQNEAQ (reference sequence). The V end was cut by 1 base, the J end by 8 bases, with 11 bases between. The DNA of the CDR3 is TGTGCCAGCAGCTTAGTGGGTGGGGCGGAAGCTTTCTTT. As protein: CASSLVGGAEAFF.

This clone was recorded a few times. The V call is TRBV9, the J call TRBJ2-3; TRBD2 might be the D (7 bases). This CDR3 has 16 amino acids. V lost 4 bases, J lost 3 bases, and 18 bases lay in between. Germline V lookup: CDR1 SGDLS, CDR2 YYNGEE. The CDR3 reads CASSSRQGGETDTQYF. The CDR3 DNA sequence: TGTGCCAGCAGCTCGCGGCAAGGGGGGGAGACAGATACGCAGTATTTT. Full variable domain (outside the CDR3, taken from reference TRBV9 and TRBJ2-3): DSGVTQTPKHLITATGQRVTLRCSPRSGDLSVYWYQQSLDQGLQFLIQYYNGEERAKGNILERFSAQQFPDLHSELNLSSLELGDSALYFCASSSRQGGETDTQYFGPGTRLTVL.

This chain joins TRBV10-3 and TRBJ2-7; 9 bases map to TRBD2. The CDR3 loop spans 13 amino acids. Germline CDR1 ENHRY, CDR2 SYGVKD. Trimming at V came to 10 bases and at J to 0 bases, leaving 4 bases not matched to a gene. The chain's CDR3 is CATVSGSSYEQYF. DNA for the CDR3: TGTGCCACCGTTAGCGGGAGCTCCTACGAGCAGTACTTC.

The V and J genes are TRBV7-9 and TRBJ1-2; D perhaps matches TRBD1 (6 bases). The CDR3 sequence is 15 residues long. Germline-derived CDR1 and CDR2 are SEHNR and FQNEAQ (reference sequence). V was shortened by 1 base and J by 5 bases, with 14 bases between the two germline ends. The chain's CDR3 is CASSLGTGAIYGYTF. The CDR3 DNA is TGTGCCAGCAGCTTAGGCACGGGGGCAATTTATGGCTACACCTTC.

This clone was seen a single time. The chain recombines TRBV18 with TRBJ2-7; D may be TRBD1 (5 bases). Trimming pared 3 bases from V and 1 base from J, leaving 13 bases between. This CDR3 region has 15 residues. Germline CDR1 and CDR2: KGHSH and LQKENI. The CDR3 nucleotides are TGTGCCAGCTCACCCCAGGGCAGACGATCCTACGAGCAGTACTTC. Protein product: CASSPQGRRSYEQYF.

V usage is TRBV27 and J usage is TRBJ2-7, with D uncertain. Looked up from germline, CDR1 is MNHEY and CDR2 is SMNVEV (reference sequence). This CDR3 spans 11 amino acids. V was trimmed by 7 bases and J by 6 bases, leaving 10 bases between them. CDR3 loop: CASTKGREQYF. The CDR3 DNA sequence: TGTGCCAGCACCAAAGGGCGCGAGCAGTACTTC.

J is TRBJ2-7 and V is TRBV10-1, with TRBD2 matching 12 bases. J lost 0 bases, V lost 5 bases, and 2 bases had no gene match. CDR3 length: 15 amino acids. CDR1 is WNHNN, CDR2 SYGVQD, per germline (reference sequence). The CDR3 coding sequence is TGCGCCAGCAGTAGGACTAGCGGGGCCTCCTACGAGCAGTACTTC. Protein sequence: CASSRTSGASYEQYF.